Below are 5 T cell receptor beta chains sequenced from a single sample in a study of regulatory T cells in long-lasting Graves disease. Time point in this sample: newly diagnosed GD, antithyroid drugs for less than 3 months. PBMC-derived RNA was used for the TCR library. Sequencing libraries for TCR beta were prepared with iRepertoire HTBI primers and Arm-PCR of CDR3 regions. TCRdb fed the multiplex PCR reads into MiXCR, producing one record per CDR3 protein. The data contain roughly 420,000 distinct CDR3 sequences, about 17% of them singletons. The same data also went into a second study, on T cells in Graves' hyperthyroidism and ophthalmopathy.

Specimen: peripheral blood mononuclear cells (PBMCs), collected at new diagnosis, from a patient treated with antithyroid drugs. These receptors all come from a young woman with Graves disease.

As concerns this clonotype: A much more abundant neighbour one base away suggests this may be a read error. This chain joins TRBV20-1 and TRBJ2-7, with D perhaps matching TRBD1 (6 bases). Germline V gene data show CDR1 as DFQATT and CDR2 as SNEGSKA (reference sequence). The length of the CDR3 is 15 residues. Trimming shortened V by 2 bases and J by 7 bases, and 21 bases separated the two germline ends. The CDR3 region has the DNA TGCAGTGCTAGACCAAACCAAGGACAGTTGGGTGAGCAGTACTTC. This sequence encodes CSARPNQGQLGEQYF.

This clonotype was counted a few times. V usage is TRBV6-2 or TRBV6-3 and J usage is TRBJ2-1; D gene ambiguous. The germline V gene encodes CDR1 MNHEY and CDR2 SVGEGT. Trimming took off 2 bases at V and 5 bases at J, with 10 bases between the two ends. The CDR3 is 14 residues long. The CDR3 region has the DNA TGTGCCAGCAGTTACAGGAATAGGGACAATGAGCAGTTCTTC. Protein sequence: CASSYRNRDNEQFF.

This clonotype was found many times. The V call is TRBV28, the J call TRBJ2-4; D gene ambiguous. Germline V gene data show CDR1 as MDHEN and CDR2 as SYDVKM. The CDR3 totals 17 residues. Trimming removed 6 bases from V and 0 bases from J, with 18 bases in between. CDR3 sequence: CASSPSFLVLAKNIQYF. The CDR3 coding sequence is TGTGCCAGCAGCCCGAGCTTCCTGGTGCTAGCCAAAAACATTCAGTACTTC.

In this sample, this clonotype turned up many times. The genes are TRBV27 and TRBJ2-7; D gene unclear. Germline V gene data show CDR1 as MNHEY and CDR2 as SMNVEV (reference sequence). V was shortened by 5 bases and J by 4 bases, with 12 bases between the two germline ends. The CDR3 spans 13 residues. The chain's CDR3 is CASSPMTVYEQYF. CDR3 DNA: TGTGCCAGCAGTCCTATGACCGTTTACGAGCAGTACTTC.

This clonotype appeared many times. The rearrangement links TRBV6-5 to TRBJ2-5, with D perhaps TRBD1 (5 bases). Between the trimmed V and J ends, which lost 4 bases and 5 bases, there was a span of 14 bases. CDR3 length: 14 amino acids. CDR1 is MNHEY, CDR2 SVGAGI, per germline. CDR3 in DNA: TGTGCCAGCAGTTCTGGGTCAGGGTGGGAGACCCAGTACTTC. This sequence encodes CASSSGSGWETQYF.